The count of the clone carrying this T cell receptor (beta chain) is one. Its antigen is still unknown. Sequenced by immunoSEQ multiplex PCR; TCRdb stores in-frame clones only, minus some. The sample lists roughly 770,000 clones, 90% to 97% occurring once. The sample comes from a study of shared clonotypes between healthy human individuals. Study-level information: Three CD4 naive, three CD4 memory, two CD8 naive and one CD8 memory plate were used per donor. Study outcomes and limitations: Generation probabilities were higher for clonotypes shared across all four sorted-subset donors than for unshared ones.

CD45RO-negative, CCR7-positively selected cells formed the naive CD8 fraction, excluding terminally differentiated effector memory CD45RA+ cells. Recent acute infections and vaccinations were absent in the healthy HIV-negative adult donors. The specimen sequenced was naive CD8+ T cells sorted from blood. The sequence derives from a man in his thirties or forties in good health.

The chain's CDR3 is CASSSRHGLAVQETQYF. In nucleotides, the CDR3 is TGTGCCAGCAGCTCGCGACACGGACTAGCGGTCCAAGAGACCCAGTACTTC. The chain recombines TRBV11-2 with TRBJ2-5; 10 nucleotides match TRBD2. The CDR3 has 17 residues. Per germline, CDR1 SGHAT and CDR2 FQNNGV. Trimming cost V 4 bases and J 1 base; bases outside gene matches: 9.